This paragraph reports one TCR beta chain. Individuals aged roughly 18 to 90 years were recruited from roughly 22 US areas. Trimming pared 7 bases from V and 5 bases from J, leaving 21 bases between. There are 15 residues in the CDR3. Looked up from germline, CDR1 is GTSNPN and CDR2 is SVGIG (reference sequence). The sample originates from a study of blood T cell repertoires in COVID-19. Method: immunoSEQ multiplex PCR; TCRdb's copy keeps in-frame clones and lacks some. The table lists about 160,000 clones, 81% of them singletons. Source material: PBMCs or T cells enriched from blood (not recorded which). V gene TRBV30 combines with J gene TRBJ2-1; D possibly corresponds to TRBD1 (7 bases). The clonotype was recovered from a woman aged 40 to 50 with acute COVID-19. The CDR3 DNA is TGTGCCTCCAACCCAGGGGGGAGACTCAACAATGAGCAGTTCTTC. Translation gives CASNPGGRLNNEQFF.